This TCR beta chain was captured in a study of beta chain features in type 1 diabetes. The germline V gene has CDR1 MGHRA and CDR2 YSYEKL. V lost 1 base and J lost 3; bases outside the gene matches: 6. The CDR3 totals 16 residues. The sequenced template was cDNA made from the entire isolated RNA. The data were produced by immunoSEQ multiplex PCR, yet TCRdb's version contains in-frame clones alone and is incomplete. The sample contains around 290,000 clones, 8% of which appear only once. The rearrangement links TRBV4-1 to TRBJ2-3, with 8 bases that match TRBD2. The source is a woman aged 18-29 years in good health. The sequencing input was central memory CD4+ T cells from blood. CDR3 DNA sequence: TGCGCCAGCAGCCAAGGCGCCAGCGGGAGAACAGATACGCAGTATTTT. Translation gives CASSQGASGRTDTQYF.